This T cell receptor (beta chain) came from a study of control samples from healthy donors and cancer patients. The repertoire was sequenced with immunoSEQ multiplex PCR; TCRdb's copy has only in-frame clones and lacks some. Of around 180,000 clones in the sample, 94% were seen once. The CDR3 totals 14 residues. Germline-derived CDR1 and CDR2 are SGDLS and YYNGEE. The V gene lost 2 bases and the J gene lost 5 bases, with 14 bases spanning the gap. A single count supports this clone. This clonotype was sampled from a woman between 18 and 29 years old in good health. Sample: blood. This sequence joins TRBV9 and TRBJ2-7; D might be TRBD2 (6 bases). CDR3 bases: TGTGCCAGCAGCGTTGGAGGGCCGATGAACGAGCAGTACTTC. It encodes CASSVGGPMNEQYF.